The source of this TCR beta chain is a study of breast tumors, draining lymph nodes, adjacent tissues. The study, taken as a whole, reports: Luminal-like breast cancer showed significantly higher tumor–nontumor repertoire similarity than basal-like. The data were judged consistent with most tumor T cells coming from lymph node and expanding in tumor. Tumor T cell lymph node origin was a supported hypothesis, not proven. Tumor TCR diversity was below lymph nodes but above nontumor tissue.

As regards this clonotype: Antigen specificity is unknown.

MiXCR was run by TCRdb on the multiplex PCR reads, yielding one entry per CDR3 protein. This sample yields about 24,000 distinct CDR3 sequences, of which 68% are seen a single time; 23% belongs to the top ten. This TCR came from a female donor with breast cancer. Some clones in this sample may be carry-over from other donors' samples. Sequenced sample: tumor-adjacent breast tissue.

The CDR3: CASSVGLAFADTQYF. The CDR3 nucleotides are TGCGCCAGCAGCGTGGGACTAGCGTTTGCAGATACGCAGTATTTT. The chain carries TRBV4-1 and TRBJ2-3; 10 bases are shared with TRBD2. This CDR3 comprises 15 residues. The germline V gene encodes CDR1 MGHRA and CDR2 YSYEKL. J lost 4 bases, V lost 5 bases, and 6 bases had no gene match.